One and the same sample provided the 21 T cell receptor beta chains below, sequenced in a study of blood T cell repertoires in COVID-19. Here immunoSEQ multiplex PCR was the method, and the copy in TCRdb shows in-frame clones only, minus some. The sample consists of about 140,000 clones, around 80% of them appearing once. The specimen was peripheral blood. The receptors were sampled from a woman older than 75 with active or convalescent COVID-19.

The V call is TRBV6-2 or TRBV6-3, the J call TRBJ2-1; TRBD2 matches at 13 bases. This CDR3 contains 17 residues. Germline V CDR1 and CDR2: MNHEY, SVGEGT. J lost 2 bases, V lost 5 bases, and 6 bases had no gene match. In nucleotides, the CDR3 is TGTGCCAGCAGTACAAGGACTAGCGGGGGTACCTACAATGAGCAGTTCTTC. Translating it yields CASSTRTSGGTYNEQFF.

The CDR3 DNA reads TGTGCCAGCCAAGCTTTAGACCTTGTTGACAGGGGGAACTATGGCTACACCTTC. Encoded protein: CASQALDLVDRGNYGYTF. The chain couples TRBV19 to TRBJ1-2; 9 nucleotides agree with TRBD1. Per the germline V gene, CDR1 is LNHDA and CDR2 is SQIVND (reference sequence). CDR3 length equals 18 residues. V was pared by 9 bases and J by 2 bases, with 19 bases of the junction left unmatched. The entire variable domain, with the rest obtained from reference TRBV19 and TRBJ1-2, is as follows: DGGITQSPKYLFRKEGQNVTLSCEQNLNHDAMYWYRQDPGQGLRLIYYSQIVNDFQKGDIAEGYSVSREKKESFPLTVTSAQKNPTAFYLCASQALDLVDRGNYGYTFGSGTRLTVV.

The J gene is TRBJ1-1, the V gene TRBV11-2, with no clear D. CDR1 is SGHAT and CDR2 is FQNNGV in the germline V gene. The CDR3 extends over 14 amino acids. With 1 base removed from V and 4 bases from J, the gap between germline ends came to 10 bases. CDR3 in DNA: TGTGCCAGCAGCTTAGGTTTGGGGAGCACTGAAGCTTTCTTT. This codes for CASSLGLGSTEAFF.

This clone showed up just once. This rearrangement joins TRBV29-1 to TRBJ1-1; 7 bases agree with TRBD1. V gave up 7 bases and J gave up 4 bases; unmatched junction bases: 9. Germline loops: CDR1 SQVTM, CDR2 ANQGSEA. There are 13 residues in the CDR3. The CDR3 coding sequence is TGCAGCGCTCATCGACAGGGAGGCACTGAAGCTTTCTTT. Its protein is CSAHRQGGTEAFF.

The chain combines TRBV19 with TRBJ1-5, with D hard to call. The germline V and J ends were trimmed by 7 bases and 5 bases, with 15 bases remaining between them. The length of the CDR3 is 14 residues. Germline lookup yields CDR1 LNHDA and CDR2 SQIVND (reference sequence). In DNA, the CDR3 is TGTGCCAGTATGGGAGGAAGGGAAGATCAGCCCCAGCATTTT. Translating it yields CASMGGREDQPQHF.

The J gene is TRBJ2-1, the V gene TRBV6-5; D is unresolved. The CDR3 consists of 14 residues. The V gene lost 0 bases and the J gene lost 9 bases, with 12 bases spanning the gap. Germline V lookup: CDR1 MNHEY, CDR2 SVGAGI. In DNA, the CDR3 is TGTGCCAGCAGTTACTCGAGGTCGAGTCCTGAGCAGTTCTTC. Amino acid sequence: CASSYSRSSPEQFF.

The genes are TRBV10-2 and TRBJ1-4, with 8 bases matching TRBD1. CDR3 size: 16 residues. The V gene end was trimmed by 7 bases and the J gene end by 0 bases; junction bases not matched to a gene: 7. Germline CDR1 and CDR2: WSHSY and SAAADI. CDR3: CASTPRGPSTNEKLFF. The CDR3 DNA reads as TGCGCCAGCACCCCCAGGGGGCCCTCAACTAATGAAAAACTGTTTTTT.

The chain recombines TRBV14 with TRBJ2-1; D not certain. CDR1 is SGHDN and CDR2 is FVKESK in the germline V gene. The CDR3 is 13 amino acids. Between the trimmed V and J ends, which lost 1 base and 7 bases, there was a span of 8 bases. DNA for the CDR3: TGTGCCAGCAGCCAAGGAGGCTTTAATGAGCAGTTCTTC. Translating it yields CASSQGGFNEQFF.

Comment on this clone: Other DNA sequences within the sample encode an identical CDR3. The CDR3 nucleotides read TGTGCCAGCAGTTCTACAGGGGGCGCGGGAAACACCATATATTTT. Translation gives CASSSTGGAGNTIYF. V gene TRBV6-5 combines with J gene TRBJ1-3; 9 positions agree with TRBD1. The CDR3 contains 15 residues. Germline loops: CDR1 MNHEY, CDR2 SVGAGI. Trimming cost V 4 bases and J 4 bases; bases outside gene matches: 5.

The rearrangement uses TRBV7-2 and TRBJ1-2, with no clear D. CDR1 is SGHTA and CDR2 is FQGNSA in the germline V gene. Trimming stripped 3 bases from V and 1 base from J, with 9 bases between. The CDR3 runs 14 residues. CDR3 sequence reads: CASSLERNNYGYTF. As DNA, the CDR3 is TGTGCCAGCAGCTTGGAGAGAAATAACTATGGCTACACCTTC. The full variable domain, completed using reference TRBV7-2 and TRBJ1-2, is GAGVSQSPSNKVTEKGKDVELRCDPISGHTALYWYRQSLGQGLEFLIYFQGNSAPDKSGLPSDRFSAERTGGSVSTLTIQRTQQEDSAVYLCASSLERNNYGYTFGSGTRLTVV.

This chain uses TRBV7-8 with TRBJ1-4; no reliable D call. Per germline, CDR1 SGHVS and CDR2 FQNEAQ. The CDR3 has 15 residues. The ends were cut back, 1 base at V and 2 bases at J, with 8 bases in the middle. CDR3 sequence: CASSLGRVTNEKLFF. CDR3 DNA sequence: TGTGCCAGCAGCTTAGGCCGGGTTACTAATGAAAAACTGTTTTTT.

The V call is TRBV5-1, the J call TRBJ1-1, with 10 bases matching TRBD1. V trimming: 4 bases; J trimming: 3 bases; junction bases outside the gene matches: 6. Germline V gene sequence: CDR1 SGHRS, CDR2 YFSETQ. CDR3 length: 15 amino acids. The CDR3, as DNA: TGCGCCAGCAGCCTAGGGACAGGGGTTGACACTGAAGCTTTCTTT. It is translated as CASSLGTGVDTEAFF.

The chain has TRBV5-6 and TRBJ2-1; the D is unclear. This CDR3 spans 12 amino acids. Trimming pared 0 bases from V and 12 bases from J, leaving 10 bases between. Per germline, CDR1 SGHDT and CDR2 YYEEEE. The CDR3 sequence: CASSLGLVGQFF. CDR3 coding DNA: TGTGCCAGCAGCTTGGGGTTAGTTGGGCAGTTCTTC.

This rearrangement joins TRBV5-8 to TRBJ1-4, with D possibly being TRBD1 (6 bases). Germline lookup yields CDR1 SGHTS and CDR2 YDEGEE. The CDR3 consists of 16 residues. V was cut by 4 bases and J by 2 bases, with 15 bases left in between. The CDR3 nucleotides are TGTGCCAGCAGCGGGGGCCGTCTTAGGACTAATGAAAAACTGTTTTTT. Residues: CASSGGRLRTNEKLFF.

The J gene is TRBJ1-6, the V gene TRBV5-1, with 7 positions matching TRBD1. CDR1 and CDR2 (germline): SGHRS, YFSETQ. The CDR3 extends over 17 amino acids. V was clipped by 0 bases and J by 7 bases; unmatched bases: 10. The CDR3 region is CASSLGSGTDVNSPLHF. CDR3 DNA sequence: TGCGCCAGCAGCTTGGGATCCGGGACAGATGTAAATTCACCCCTCCACTTT.

This rearrangement joins TRBV25-1 to TRBJ1-1, with D possibly being TRBD1 (5 bases). V was trimmed by 10 bases and J by 1 base, leaving 13 bases between them. CDR3 length equals 13 residues. CDR1 MGHDK and CDR2 SYGVNS come from the germline V gene. For the CDR3, the DNA is TGTGCCACTACGGTGGGGCAGAACACTGAAGCTTTCTTT. Translation: CATTVGQNTEAFF.

The V call is TRBV3-1 (or the pseudogene TRBV3-2), the J call TRBJ2-5; D is possibly TRBD2 (7 bases). Trimming pared 6 bases from V and 0 bases from J, leaving 14 bases between. The CDR3 has 15 residues. CDR1 LGHDT and CDR2 YNNKEL come from the germline V gene (reference sequence). As DNA, the CDR3 is TGTGCCAGCAGGGGCGCGGGGGCCAACCAAGAGACCCAGTACTTC. Protein product: CASRGAGANQETQYF.

The chain combines TRBV20-1 with TRBJ2-7, with a possible D match to TRBD2 (5 bases). Germline CDR1 DFQATT, CDR2 SNEGSKA (reference sequence). The CDR3 is 12 residues long. Trimming removed 3 bases at V and 4 bases at J, with 10 bases between. The CDR3, as DNA: TGCAGTGCTAGTCCTAGCTTTTACGAGCAGTACTTC. Protein: CSASPSFYEQYF.

The V gene is TRBV21-1, the J gene TRBJ1-5; the table's D call of TRBD1 was not tested on the DNA. TRBV21-1 counts as a pseudogene. This CDR3 comprises 14 residues. CDR3 sequence: CATQTGKGNQPQHF. The CDR3 region has the DNA TGTGCCACGCAGACAGGGAAAGGCAATCAGCCCCAGCATTTT.

The genes are TRBV19 and TRBJ2-5; 11 bases line up with TRBD2. The V and J ends lost 4 bases and 7 bases, in that order; junction bases with no gene match: 8. The CDR3 length is 15 residues. Germline-derived CDR1 and CDR2 are LNHDA and SQIVND (reference sequence). The CDR3 DNA follows: TGTGCCAGTAGTAATGGGCTAGCGGGGGGCCGGACCCAGTACTTC. Amino acids: CASSNGLAGGRTQYF.

This clone appeared many times. The chain uses TRBV7-9 and TRBJ1-4; 7 bases are shared with TRBD1. CDR3 length: 14 amino acids. Germline values: CDR1 SEHNR, CDR2 FQNEAQ (reference sequence). With V trimmed by 5 bases and J by 7 bases, 7 bases remained unmatched. CDR3 in amino acids: CASSPSGGSEKLFF. In DNA, the CDR3 is TGTGCCAGCAGCCCTTCAGGGGGGAGTGAAAAACTGTTTTTT.